This T cell receptor (beta chain) was observed in a study of cytomegalovirus exposure and HLA in healthy donors. The wider study: About 80 million unique TCRs from HLA-typed donors were held in an early data release.

Researchers ran the PCR with 60 Vbeta and 13 Jbeta primers. Original methodology: An analysis that came later counted around 80 million unique TCR beta chains, approximately 10 million shared. Data came from immunoSEQ multiplex PCR; TCRdb stores just in-frame clones and leaves some out. V, J and clone size derive from that table, while D and trimming were established from the DNA sequence. The sample includes approximately 97,000 clones, around 81% of them seen just once. The germline CDR1 and CDR2 sequences are SGHAT and FQNNGV. This CDR3 is built from 14 residues. V was clipped by 2 bases and J by 2 bases, with 10 bases between them.

The receptor was isolated from a man aged 40-49 years in good health and CMV-seropositive. J is TRBJ2-7 and V is TRBV11-2; a weak D match, TRBD1 (6 bases). The sequenced sample was PBMCs. CDR3 sequence (DNA): TGTGCCAGCAGCTTATGGGACACTACCTACGAGCAGTACTTC. Translating gives CASSLWDTTYEQYF.